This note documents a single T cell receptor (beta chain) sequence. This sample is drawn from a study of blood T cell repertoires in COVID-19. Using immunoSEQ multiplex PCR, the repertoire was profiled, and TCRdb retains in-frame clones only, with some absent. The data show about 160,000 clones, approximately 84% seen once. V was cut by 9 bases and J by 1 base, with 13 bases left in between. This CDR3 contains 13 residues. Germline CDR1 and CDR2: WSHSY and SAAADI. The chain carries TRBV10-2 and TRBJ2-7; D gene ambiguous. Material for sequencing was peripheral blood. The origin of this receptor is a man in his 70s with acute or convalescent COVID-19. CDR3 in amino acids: CASLDPASYEQYF. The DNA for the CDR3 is TGCGCCAGTTTAGACCCAGCGTCCTACGAGCAGTACTTC.